The clone carrying this T cell receptor (beta chain) appeared many times. Its antigen is unknown. Unique molecular identifiers (one per individual cDNA molecule) were attached. TCRdb re-analysed the 5' RACE reads in MiXCR, keeping a single row per CDR3 protein. Of around 67,000 distinct CDR3 sequences in the sample, 12% were seen once. This entry belongs to a study of early T cells in non-severe SARS-CoV-2 infection. Background on the study: Sequenced material consisted of bulk RNA (from unsorted whole blood), and chains were unpaired.

Germline CDR1 and CDR2: SQVTM and ANQGSEA. CDR3 length: 14 amino acids. V lost 0 bases and J lost 5, with 12 bases in between. The study, taken as a whole, reports: Missing private and CD4 specificities, VDJdb matching favored anti-spike CD8 responses.

V usage is TRBV29-1 and J usage is TRBJ2-3; the D call may be TRBD1 or TRBD2 (5 bases each). The sequence came from an adult who was a healthcare worker with PCR-confirmed SARS-CoV-2 infection or an uninfected control (not recorded which). Sequenced: whole blood. The CDR3 nucleotides are TGCAGCGTTGAAGACGGGGCGAGGGGAGATACGCAGTATTTT. It specifies CSVEDGARGDTQYF.